Each of the 25 T cell receptor beta chains below was sequenced from the same sample in a study of T cells in Graves' hyperthyroidism and ophthalmopathy. RNA transcripts served as the template for amplifying TCR beta CDR3 regions. TCR CDR3 underwent first-round RT-PCR with the HTBI primer set. In TCRdb, the multiplex PCR reads were re-called with MiXCR into one record per CDR3 protein. The repertoire holds 300,000 to 350,000 distinct CDR3 sequences, around 13% seen once, with around 25% in the top ten. Sample: blood. The receptors shown here come from a woman aged 25 to 39 with Graves' hyperthyroidism.

CDR3 sequence: CATSDPRLAGETDTQYF. DNA for the CDR3: TGTGCCACCAGTGACCCTCGACTAGCGGGAGAAACAGATACGCAGTATTTT. This chain connects TRBV24-1 to TRBJ2-3; 12 nucleotides match TRBD2. This CDR3 has 17 residues. The germline V gene encodes CDR1 KGHDR and CDR2 SFDVKD. V shed 4 bases and J 3 bases; nucleotides not matched to a gene: 7.

This clonotype came up many times. The chain is built from TRBV20-1 and TRBJ2-5; D ambiguous. The CDR3 length is 11 residues. V shed 0 bases and J shed 2 bases, with 1 base lying between them. Germline V gene data show CDR1 as DFQATT and CDR2 as SNEGSKA (reference sequence). As DNA, the CDR3 is TGCAGTGCTAGAGAACAAGAGACCCAGTACTTC. Translated, it gives CSAREQETQYF.

In its sample, this clonotype was seen a few times. The V and J genes are TRBV18 and TRBJ1-4; no definite D call. Germline assignment: CDR1 KGHSH and CDR2 LQKENI. V shed 1 base and J shed 7 bases, with 10 bases lying between them. The CDR3 loop spans 14 amino acids. The CDR3 loop reads CASSPRLGPEKLFF. The CDR3 coding sequence is TGTGCCAGCTCACCACGTCTCGGCCCTGAAAAACTGTTTTTT.

In its sample, this clonotype was seen many times. The V call is TRBV20-1, the J call TRBJ1-1, with 7 bases identical to TRBD1. V lost 0 bases to trimming and J lost 3 bases; unmatched junction nucleotides: 4. This CDR3 contains 14 residues. The germline gives CDR1 DFQATT, CDR2 SNEGSKA (reference sequence). CDR3 protein: CSARDHRGHTEAFF. The CDR3 DNA reads as TGCAGTGCTAGAGATCACAGGGGTCACACTGAAGCTTTCTTT.

This clonotype showed up just a few times. This rearrangement joins TRBV16 to TRBJ2-7, with TRBD2 as a possible D gene (6 bases). Germline lookup yields CDR1 KGHSY and CDR2 FQNENV. V was pared by 1 base and J by 5 bases, with 6 bases between. The CDR3 spans 12 residues. As DNA, the CDR3 is TGTGCCAGCAGCCAATGGGGGGACGAGCAGTACTTC. Translating gives CASSQWGDEQYF.

The chain recombines TRBV11-2 with TRBJ1-4; D gene ambiguous. The ends were cut back, 8 bases at V and 7 bases at J, with 20 bases in the middle. This CDR3 region has 15 residues. Per the germline V gene, CDR1 is SGHAT and CDR2 is FQNNGV. The CDR3 DNA follows: TGTGCCAGCCTCCCGGGCCATCATGAGGGTGAAAAACTGTTTTTT. It translates to CASLPGHHEGEKLFF. The whole variable domain, filled in from reference TRBV11-2 and TRBJ1-4, reads EAGVAQSPRYKIIEKRQSVAFWCNPISGHATLYWYQQILGQGPKLLIQFQNNGVVDDSQLPKDRFSAERLKGVDSTLKIQPAKLEDSAVYLCASLPGHHEGEKLFFGSGTQLSVL.

This clonotype was counted many times. The V call is TRBV6-4, the J call TRBJ2-3, with TRBD2 matching over 8 bases. Looked up from germline, CDR1 is MRHNA and CDR2 is SNTAGT. The CDR3 is 14 amino acids. J gave up 0 bases and V 4 bases, and 0 bases lay outside the gene matches. The CDR3 is CASSASGSTDTQYF. In DNA form, the CDR3 reads TGTGCCAGCAGTGCTAGCGGGAGCACAGATACGCAGTATTTT.

V gene TRBV7-8 combines with J gene TRBJ2-1; D unresolved. Trimming removed 1 base from V and 10 bases from J, with 17 bases in between. The CDR3 consists of 15 residues. Germline V gene lookup returns CDR1 SGHVS and CDR2 FQNEAQ. CDR3 nucleotide sequence: TGTGCCAGCAGCTTAGAAGATGGCGGAGATCGAGAGCAGTTCTTC. It yields the protein CASSLEDGGDREQFF.

As DNA, the CDR3 is TGCGCCAGCAGCCAAGTTGGAGGGCAGGGTGGTGGCTACACCTTC. Protein: CASSQVGGQGGGYTF. The chain is built from TRBV4-3 and TRBJ1-2, with a tentative D call TRBD1 (5 bases). There are 15 residues in the CDR3. Trimming cost V 1 base and J 7 bases, with 16 bases left between them. Per the germline V gene, CDR1 is LGHNA and CDR2 is YSLEER.

This clonotype was seen at least ten times. The chain employs TRBV12-3 or TRBV12-4 and TRBJ2-1; TRBD2 matches 9 bases. J lost 7 bases, V lost 6 bases, and 10 bases had no gene match. The CDR3 spans 15 residues. The CDR3 is CASSRAGGLGNEQFF. The CDR3, as DNA: TGTGCCAGCAGCCGAGCGGGAGGTCTTGGAAATGAGCAGTTCTTC.

The V and J genes are TRBV5-6 and TRBJ2-3; no clear D. There are 15 residues in the CDR3. V was pared by 0 bases and J by 4 bases, with 12 bases between. Per germline, CDR1 SGHDT and CDR2 YYEEEE. For the CDR3, the DNA is TGTGCCAGCAGCTTGGTACAACAGCACGCAGATACGCAGTATTTT. This codes for CASSLVQQHADTQYF.

At least ten counts were recorded for this clonotype. Written as DNA, the CDR3 is TGTGCCAGCAGTTTAGCGGGAAGAGGGGACCAGTACTTC. Translated, it gives CASSLAGRGDQYF. The rearrangement joins TRBV28 to TRBJ2-5, with a weak D call TRBD2 (6 bases). Per the germline V gene, CDR1 is MDHEN and CDR2 is SYDVKM. This CDR3 region has 13 residues. Trimming stripped 2 bases from V and 10 bases from J, with 14 bases between. The full variable domain, completed using reference TRBV28 and TRBJ2-5, is DVKVTQSSRYLVKRTGEKVFLECVQDMDHENMFWYRQDPGLGLRLIYFSYDVKMKEKGDIPEGYSVSREKKERFSLILESASTNQTSMYLCASSLAGRGDQYFGPGTRLLVL.

This rearrangement joins TRBV29-1 to TRBJ2-1, with D possibly being TRBD1 (5 bases). Trimming took off 5 bases at V and 0 bases at J, with 8 bases between the two ends. Germline values: CDR1 SQVTM, CDR2 ANQGSEA. The CDR3 is 13 residues long. The CDR3 is CSVCRDSYNEQFF. In DNA form, the CDR3 reads TGCAGCGTTTGCAGGGACTCCTACAATGAGCAGTTCTTC.

This clonotype showed up many times. The chain links TRBV28 to TRBJ2-7; 8 bases match TRBD1. The CDR3 consists of 14 residues. The V gene's germline CDR1 is MDHEN and CDR2 SYDVKM. Losses at the gene ends were 11 bases for V and 0 bases for J; bases not matched to a gene: 9. In nucleotides, the CDR3 is TGTGCCGTTAAGACAGGGGCCAGCTCCTACGAGCAGTACTTC. Protein: CAVKTGASSYEQYF.

This clonotype showed up just a few times. This chain links TRBV28 with TRBJ1-1; D is unresolved. CDR3 length: 15 residues. Germline V CDR1 and CDR2: MDHEN, SYDVKM. V lost 2 bases and J lost 1, with 11 bases in between. The CDR3 DNA reads TGTGCCAGCAGTTTAGCAGAGTACGCGAACACTGAAGCTTTCTTT. This translates into CASSLAEYANTEAFF.

This clonotype came up many times. The V gene is TRBV12-3 or TRBV12-4, the J gene TRBJ2-7, with TRBD1 identical over 7 bases. V shed 4 bases, J shed 2 bases, and the junction held 11 bases outside the gene matches. This CDR3 is 16 amino acids long. The CDR3 protein is CASSSGEGASPYEQYF. The CDR3 region has the DNA TGTGCCAGCAGTTCTGGCGAGGGGGCATCCCCCTACGAGCAGTACTTC.

The rearrangement joins TRBV6-1 to TRBJ1-6; D perhaps matches TRBD1 (6 bases). The CDR3 sequence is 12 residues long. CDR1 is MNHNS and CDR2 is SASEGT in the germline V gene. Trimming removed 5 bases from V and 17 bases from J, with 16 bases in between. The chain's CDR3 is CASSIIDRHIHF. CDR3 bases: TGTGCCAGCAGTATTATCGACAGGCATATCCACTTT.

This clonotype has a count of ten or more. This chain links TRBV5-4 with TRBJ2-7, with 10 bases aligning to TRBD2. The J segment lost 6 bases and the V segment lost 0 bases, leaving 6 bases of the junction unmatched. The CDR3 is 15 amino acids. Germline V gene data show CDR1 as SGHNT and CDR2 as YYREEE (reference sequence). The CDR3 DNA reads as TGTGCCAGCAGCTTGGCCTTAGCGGGAGGAACCGAGCAGTACTTC. Its protein product is CASSLALAGGTEQYF.

V and J are TRBV18 and TRBJ1-1; 9 bases fit TRBD1. V was clipped by 2 bases and J by 6 bases; unmatched bases: 4. Germline loops: CDR1 KGHSH, CDR2 LQKENI. The CDR3 has 14 residues. CDR3 nucleotides: TGTGCCAGCTCACCAAACAGGGGGCAATCTGAAGCTTTCTTT. Residues: CASSPNRGQSEAFF.

This clonotype was counted ten times or more. The rearrangement links TRBV20-1 to TRBJ2-4, with 8 nucleotides matching TRBD1. Germline CDR1 reads DFQATT; CDR2 reads SNEGSKA (reference sequence). The CDR3 is made up of 14 amino acids. The V and J ends lost 1 base and 6 bases, in that order; junction bases with no gene match: 5. The DNA for the CDR3 is TGCAGTGCTAGAGTCGGACAGGGCCCAAACATTCAGTACTTC. Translated, it gives CSARVGQGPNIQYF.

This chain connects TRBV4-3 to TRBJ1-5; D remains unclear. CDR3 size: 15 residues. Germline-derived CDR1 and CDR2 are LGHNA and YSLEER. The V end lost 1 base, the J end lost 4 bases, and 11 bases lay between the germline ends. CDR3 sequence: CASSQGIGDNQPQHF. CDR3 coding DNA: TGCGCCAGCAGCCAAGGAATAGGAGATAATCAGCCCCAGCATTTT.

This clonotype was counted between two and nine times. This chain connects TRBV6-1 to TRBJ1-3; D may be TRBD1 (6 bases). Germline loops: CDR1 MNHNS, CDR2 SASEGT. The CDR3 runs 14 residues. Trimming took 5 bases from V and 0 from J, leaving 8 bases between them. The CDR3 DNA reads as TGTGCCAGCAGTCAGGGGCCCTCTGGAAACACCATATATTTT. Its protein product is CASSQGPSGNTIYF.

This clonotype was picked up many times. V and J are TRBV6-4 and TRBJ1-2; the D is unclear. The germline CDR1 and CDR2 sequences are MRHNA and SNTAGT. This CDR3 spans 13 amino acids. V lost 4 bases, J lost 4 bases, and 10 bases lay in between. DNA of the CDR3: TGTGCCAGCAGTGCCGGACCGGGCTATGGCTACACCTTC. This encodes CASSAGPGYGYTF.

This clonotype was picked up a small number of times. The chain links TRBV7-8 to TRBJ2-7; 8 bases line up with TRBD1. The CDR3 has 14 amino acids. The junction had 10 bases not matched to a gene; V was cut back by 7 bases and J by 5 bases. In germline, CDR1 is SGHVS, CDR2 FQNEAQ. The CDR3 is CASTMDRVVDEQYF. CDR3 DNA sequence: TGTGCCAGCACGATGGACAGGGTGGTGGACGAGCAGTACTTC.

This clonotype turned up a few times. This chain links TRBV6-9 with TRBJ1-4; TRBD1 is a possible D gene (6 bases). Germline V gene sequence: CDR1 MNHGY, CDR2 SVAAGI. The CDR3 is 15 amino acids. Trimming took 2 bases from V and 6 from J, leaving 13 bases between them. The CDR3, as DNA: TGTGCCAGCAGTTATGGGACAAGGGTAGATGAAAAACTGTTTTTT. As protein: CASSYGTRVDEKLFF.